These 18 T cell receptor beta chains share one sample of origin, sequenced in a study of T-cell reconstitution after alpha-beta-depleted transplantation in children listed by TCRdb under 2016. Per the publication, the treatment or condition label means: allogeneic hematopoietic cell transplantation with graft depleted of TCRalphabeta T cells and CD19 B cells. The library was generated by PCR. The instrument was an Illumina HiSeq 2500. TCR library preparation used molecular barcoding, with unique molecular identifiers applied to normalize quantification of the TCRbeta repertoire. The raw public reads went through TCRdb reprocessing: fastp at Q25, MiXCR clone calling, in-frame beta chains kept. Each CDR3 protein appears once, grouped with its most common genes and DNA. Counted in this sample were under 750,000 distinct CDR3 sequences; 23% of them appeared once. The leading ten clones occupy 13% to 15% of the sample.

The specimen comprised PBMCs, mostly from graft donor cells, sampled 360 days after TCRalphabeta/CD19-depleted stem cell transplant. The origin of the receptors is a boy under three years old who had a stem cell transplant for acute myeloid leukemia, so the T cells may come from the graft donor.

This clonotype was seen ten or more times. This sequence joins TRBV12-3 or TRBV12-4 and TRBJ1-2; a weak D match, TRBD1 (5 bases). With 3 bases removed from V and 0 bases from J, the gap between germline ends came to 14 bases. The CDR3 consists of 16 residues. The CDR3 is CASSFLWLGPNYGYTF. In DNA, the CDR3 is TGTGCCAGCAGTTTCCTTTGGCTGGGACCTAACTATGGCTACACCTTC.

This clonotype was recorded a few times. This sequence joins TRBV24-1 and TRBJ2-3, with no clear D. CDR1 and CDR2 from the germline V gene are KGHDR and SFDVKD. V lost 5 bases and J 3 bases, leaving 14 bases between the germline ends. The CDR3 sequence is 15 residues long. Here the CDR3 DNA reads TGTGCCACCAGTGGAAACCCGCTACGGACAGATACGCAGTATTTT. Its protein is CATSGNPLRTDTQYF.

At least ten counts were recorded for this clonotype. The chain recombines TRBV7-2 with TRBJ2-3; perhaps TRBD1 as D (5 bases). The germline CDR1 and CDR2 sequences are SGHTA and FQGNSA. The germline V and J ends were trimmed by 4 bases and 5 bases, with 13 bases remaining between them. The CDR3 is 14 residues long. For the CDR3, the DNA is TGTGCCAGCAGCTCGATAGGGGTGGGAGATACGCAGTATTTT. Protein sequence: CASSSIGVGDTQYF.

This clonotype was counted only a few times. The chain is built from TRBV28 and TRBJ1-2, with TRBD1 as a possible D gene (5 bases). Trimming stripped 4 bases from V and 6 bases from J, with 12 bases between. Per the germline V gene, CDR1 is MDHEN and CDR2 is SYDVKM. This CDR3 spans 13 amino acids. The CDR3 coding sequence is TGTGCCAGCAGTTATGGGGCCGGGGATGGCTACACCTTC. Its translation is CASSYGAGDGYTF.

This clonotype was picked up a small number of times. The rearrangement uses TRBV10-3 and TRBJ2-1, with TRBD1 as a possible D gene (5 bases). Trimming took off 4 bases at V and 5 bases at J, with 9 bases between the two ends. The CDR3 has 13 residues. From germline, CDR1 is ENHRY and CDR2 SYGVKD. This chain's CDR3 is CAISGQHNNEQFF. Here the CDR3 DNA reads TGTGCCATCAGTGGACAGCACAACAATGAGCAGTTCTTC.

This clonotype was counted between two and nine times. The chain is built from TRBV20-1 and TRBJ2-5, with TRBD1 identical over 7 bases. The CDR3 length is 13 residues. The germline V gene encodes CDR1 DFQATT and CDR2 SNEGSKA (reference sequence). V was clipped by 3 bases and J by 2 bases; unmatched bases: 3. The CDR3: CSARSDRQETQYF. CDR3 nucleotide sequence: TGCAGTGCTAGGTCGGACAGGCAAGAGACCCAGTACTTC.

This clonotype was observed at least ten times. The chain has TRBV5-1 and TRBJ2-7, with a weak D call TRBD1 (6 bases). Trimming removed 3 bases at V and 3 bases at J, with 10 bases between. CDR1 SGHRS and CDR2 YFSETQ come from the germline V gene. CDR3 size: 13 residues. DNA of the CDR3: TGCGCCAGCAGCTACCGGGACAACTACGAGCAGTACTTC. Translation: CASSYRDNYEQYF. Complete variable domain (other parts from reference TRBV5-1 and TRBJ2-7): KAGVTQTPRYLIKTRGQQVTLSCSPISGHRSVSWYQQTPGQGLQFLFEYFSETQRNKGNFPGRFSGRQFSNSRSEMNVSTLELGDSALYLCASSYRDNYEQYFGPGTRLTVT.

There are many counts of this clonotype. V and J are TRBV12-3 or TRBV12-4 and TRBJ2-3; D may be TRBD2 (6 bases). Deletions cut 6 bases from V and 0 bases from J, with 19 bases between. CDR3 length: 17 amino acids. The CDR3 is CASRPKARGSSTDTQYF. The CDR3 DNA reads TGTGCCAGCAGACCTAAGGCGCGGGGCTCTAGCACAGATACGCAGTATTTT.

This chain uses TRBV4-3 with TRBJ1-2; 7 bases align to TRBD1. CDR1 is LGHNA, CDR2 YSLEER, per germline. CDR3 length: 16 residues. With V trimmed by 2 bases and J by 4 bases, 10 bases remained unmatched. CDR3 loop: CASSQIDRDPIYGYTF. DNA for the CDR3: TGCGCCAGCAGCCAAATAGACAGGGACCCAATCTATGGCTACACCTTC.

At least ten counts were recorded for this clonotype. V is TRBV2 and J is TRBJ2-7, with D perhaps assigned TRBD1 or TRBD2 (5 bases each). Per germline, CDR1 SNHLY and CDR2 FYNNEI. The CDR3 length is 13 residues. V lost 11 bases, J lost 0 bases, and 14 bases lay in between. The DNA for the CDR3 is TGTGCCTGTCCCCGGGACGGCTCCTACGAGCAGTACTTC. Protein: CACPRDGSYEQYF.

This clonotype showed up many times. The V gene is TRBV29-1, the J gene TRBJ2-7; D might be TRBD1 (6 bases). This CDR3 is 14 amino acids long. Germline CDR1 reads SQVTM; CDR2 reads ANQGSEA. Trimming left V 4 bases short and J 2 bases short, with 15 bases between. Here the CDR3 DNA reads TGCAGCGTTGGAGTCAGGGGCTCGACCTACGAGCAGTACTTC. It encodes CSVGVRGSTYEQYF.

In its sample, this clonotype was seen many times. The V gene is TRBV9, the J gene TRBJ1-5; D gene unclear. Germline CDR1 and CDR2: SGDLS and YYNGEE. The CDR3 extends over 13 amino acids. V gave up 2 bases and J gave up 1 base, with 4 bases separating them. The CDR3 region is CASSVGSNQPQHF. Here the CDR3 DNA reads TGTGCCAGCAGCGTCGGCAGCAATCAGCCCCAGCATTTT.

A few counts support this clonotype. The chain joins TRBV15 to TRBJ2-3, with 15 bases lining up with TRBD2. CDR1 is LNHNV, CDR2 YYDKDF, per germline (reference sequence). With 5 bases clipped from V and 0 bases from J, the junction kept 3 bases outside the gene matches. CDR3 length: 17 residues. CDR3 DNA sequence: TGTGCCACCAGCGGGGGACTAGCGGGGGGTAGCACAGATACGCAGTATTTT. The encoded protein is CATSGGLAGGSTDTQYF.

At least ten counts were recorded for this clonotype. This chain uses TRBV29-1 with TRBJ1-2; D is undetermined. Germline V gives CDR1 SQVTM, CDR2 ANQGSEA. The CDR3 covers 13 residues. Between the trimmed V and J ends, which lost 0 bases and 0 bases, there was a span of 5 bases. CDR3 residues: CSVEDGTNYGYTF. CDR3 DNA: TGCAGCGTTGAAGACGGAACTAACTATGGCTACACCTTC.

The DNA of the CDR3 is TGTGCCAGCAGTGAACATTGGGACAGGGGGACCTTC. Translating gives CASSEHWDRGTF. The J gene is TRBJ1-2, the V gene TRBV6-1; 11 nucleotides align to TRBD1. Germline V gene sequence: CDR1 MNHNS, CDR2 SASEGT. The CDR3 consists of 12 residues. V lost 2 bases and J lost 14; bases outside the gene matches: 4.

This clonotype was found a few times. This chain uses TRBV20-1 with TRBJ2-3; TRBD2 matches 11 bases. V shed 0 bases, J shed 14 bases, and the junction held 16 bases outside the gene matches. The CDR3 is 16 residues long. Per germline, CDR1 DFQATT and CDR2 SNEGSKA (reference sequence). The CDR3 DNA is TGCAGTGCTAGAGACCGAGGACTAGCGGGCGCCCGCAATCGGTATTTT. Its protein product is CSARDRGLAGARNRYF.

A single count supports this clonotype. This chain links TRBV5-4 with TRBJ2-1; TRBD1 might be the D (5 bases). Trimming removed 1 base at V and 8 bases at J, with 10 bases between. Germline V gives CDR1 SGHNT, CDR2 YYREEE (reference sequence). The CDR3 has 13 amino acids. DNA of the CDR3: TGTGCCAGCAGCTTGTTATCAGGGCATGAGCAGTTCTTC. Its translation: CASSLLSGHEQFF. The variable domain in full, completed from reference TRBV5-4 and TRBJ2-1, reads ETGVTQSPTHLIKTRGQQVTLRCSSQSGHNTVSWYQQALGQGPQFIFQYYREEENGRGNFPPRFSGLQFPNYSSELNVNALELDDSALYLCASSLLSGHEQFFGPGTRLTVL.

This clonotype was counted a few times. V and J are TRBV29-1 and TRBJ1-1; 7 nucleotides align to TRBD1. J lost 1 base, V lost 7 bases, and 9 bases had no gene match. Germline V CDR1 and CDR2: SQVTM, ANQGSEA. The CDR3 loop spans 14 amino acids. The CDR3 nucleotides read TGCAGCGCCCGAAAGCAGGGGGAGAACACTGAAGCTTTCTTT. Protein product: CSARKQGENTEAFF.